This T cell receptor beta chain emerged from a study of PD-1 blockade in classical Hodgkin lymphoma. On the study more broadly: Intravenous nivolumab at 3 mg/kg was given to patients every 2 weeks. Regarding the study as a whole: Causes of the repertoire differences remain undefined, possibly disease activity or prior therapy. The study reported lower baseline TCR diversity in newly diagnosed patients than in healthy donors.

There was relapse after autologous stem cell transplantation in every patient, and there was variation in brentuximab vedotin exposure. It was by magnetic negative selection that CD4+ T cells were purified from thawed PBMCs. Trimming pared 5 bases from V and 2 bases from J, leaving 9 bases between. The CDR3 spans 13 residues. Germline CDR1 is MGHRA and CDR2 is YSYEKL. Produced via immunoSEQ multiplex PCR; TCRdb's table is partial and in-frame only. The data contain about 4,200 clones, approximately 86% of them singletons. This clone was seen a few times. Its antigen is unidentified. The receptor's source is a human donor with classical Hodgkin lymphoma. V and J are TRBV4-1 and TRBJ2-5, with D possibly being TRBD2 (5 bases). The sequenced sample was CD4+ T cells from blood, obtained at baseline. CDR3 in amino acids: CASSGGYQETQYF. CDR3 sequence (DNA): TGCGCCAGCAGCGGAGGATATCAAGAGACCCAGTACTTC.